The 5 T cell receptor beta chains presented below share a single source sample, sequenced in a study of T cells after yellow fever vaccination. TCRdb redid the calling of the 5' RACE reads with MiXCR, one entry per CDR3 protein. This sample has a few hundred thousand distinct CDR3 sequences, with 15% to 20% found just once. Material: PBMCs, obtained before the yellow fever booster vaccination. These receptors originate from a man aged 18 to 29 who received the YFV17D yellow fever vaccine.

This clonotype was counted a few times. This chain connects TRBV9 to TRBJ1-5; possible D gene TRBD1, 5 bases. The CDR3 extends over 16 amino acids. Germline V gene data show CDR1 as SGDLS and CDR2 as YYNGEE. Trimming pared 1 base from V and 6 bases from J, leaving 17 bases between. The CDR3 sequence: CASSVMCWQGCQPQHF. CDR3 DNA sequence: TGTGCCAGCAGCGTAATGTGTTGGCAGGGTTGTCAGCCCCAGCATTTT.

This clonotype came up a few times. This chain links TRBV10-3 with TRBJ2-5; a possible D gene is TRBD1 (6 bases). The CDR3 has 14 amino acids. The germline V gene encodes CDR1 ENHRY and CDR2 SYGVKD. Trimming took off 5 bases at V and 1 base at J, with 11 bases between the two ends. CDR3 sequence reads: CAISRQGPQETQYF. The CDR3 coding sequence is TGTGCCATCAGTCGGCAGGGGCCCCAAGAGACCCAGTACTTC.

This clonotype was observed once. The chain has TRBV28 and TRBJ2-7; D call uncertain. This CDR3 region has 13 residues. Looked up from germline, CDR1 is MDHEN and CDR2 is SYDVKM. The V end was cut by 1 base, the J end by 6 bases, with 10 bases between. DNA of the CDR3: TGTGCCAGCAGTTTATACAGTTCCGGCGAGCAGTACGTC. Its protein product is CASSLYSSGEQYV.

The rearrangement joins TRBV5-5 to TRBJ1-6; a weak D match, TRBD1 (6 bases). The CDR3 extends over 17 amino acids. V lost 4 bases to trimming and J lost 10 bases, with 24 bases between them. CDR1 SGHKS and CDR2 YYEKEE come from the germline V gene (reference sequence). The CDR3 protein is CASSSFPAGGQGSPLHF. In DNA form, the CDR3 reads TGTGCCAGCAGCAGTTTCCCTGCGGGGGGGCAGGGCTCACCCCTCCACTTT.

This clonotype turned up a few times. The V and J genes are TRBV4-3 and TRBJ2-1, with 8 bases matching TRBD1. J lost 7 bases, V lost 4 bases, and 6 bases had no gene match. The CDR3 has 14 amino acids. Germline V CDR1 and CDR2: LGHNA, YSLEER. The CDR3 bases are TGCGCCAGCAGCCGAGGGACAGGTCAGAATGAGCAGTTCTTC. Translation: CASSRGTGQNEQFF.